This T cell receptor beta chain was recovered during a study of patients and donors after allogeneic stem cell transplantation. The CDR3 sequence is 11 residues long. Germline V gene lookup returns CDR1 SQVTM and CDR2 ANQGSEA. V lost 3 bases and J lost 6, with 7 bases in between. TCRdb re-derived calls from the RT-PCR reads in MiXCR, one entry per CDR3 protein. Of under 200,000 distinct CDR3 sequences in the sample, 30% were seen once. This clonotype has only a few counts. Input material: blood, either unsorted or a sorted T cell fraction (not recorded which). The source of this sequence is a human donor who was either an allogeneic HSCT recipient or a stem cell or donor lymphocyte infusion donor (not recorded which). It is not recorded whose cells these are; they may come from a transplant donor. The chain carries TRBV29-1 and TRBJ2-3, with D unclear. The CDR3 nucleotides are TGCAGCGTTGATATCCGGGATACGCAGTATTTT. This sequence encodes CSVDIRDTQYF.